The 10 T cell receptor beta chains presented below share a single source sample, sequenced in a study of T cells expressing NK-cell markers. TCRdb re-called the 5' RACE reads, yielding one record per CDR3 amino acid sequence without DNA. In total, the table holds fewer than 400,000 distinct CDR3 sequences. The sample comprised blood T cells: a sorted CD56 or NKG2C T cell subset, CD4+ or CD8+ T cells, or bulk PBMC T cells (not recorded which). The receptors were gathered from a man aged 18-75 years in good health.

The genes are TRBV18 and TRBJ1-4. The CDR3 consists of 14 residues. CDR1 is KGHSH and CDR2 is LQKENI in the germline V gene. The CDR3 sequence: CASATGTAGGKLFF.

The chain employs TRBV6-2 or TRBV6-3 and TRBJ1-1; TCRdb gives TRBD1 as the D gene, but with no DNA this cannot be confirmed. Germline V lookup: CDR1 MNHEY, CDR2 SVGEGT. The CDR3 loop spans 18 amino acids. The CDR3 sequence: CASSSLRDRGLGFTEAFF.

The chain combines TRBV7-2 with TRBJ2-7; the D call from TCRdb, TRBD1, cannot be confirmed without DNA. Per germline, CDR1 SGHTA and CDR2 FQGNSA. The CDR3 has 15 amino acids. The CDR3 sequence: CASSLQGQGVYEQYF.

The V call is TRBV9, the J call TRBJ2-2. The CDR3 consists of 17 residues. CDR1 is SGDLS, CDR2 YYNGEE, per germline. This chain's CDR3 is CASSVALAGVVDRELFF.

The rearrangement links TRBV6-4 to TRBJ1-2; as DNA is missing, the TRBD1 call by TCRdb cannot be tested. CDR1 and CDR2 (germline): MRHNA, SNTAGT. The CDR3 contains 15 residues. The CDR3 here is CASSSTGTGGSGYTF.

The V and J genes are TRBV6-1 and TRBJ2-7. Germline V gene sequence: CDR1 MNHNS, CDR2 SASEGT. The CDR3 length is 13 residues. The CDR3 loop is CASLNKNTYEQYF.

The rearrangement joins TRBV5-1 to TRBJ2-7; TCRdb picks TRBD2, but there is no DNA to check that call. This CDR3 contains 16 residues. The V gene's germline CDR1 is SGHRS and CDR2 YFSETQ. The CDR3 sequence: CASSSLAGGLNYEQYF.

The chain is built from TRBV7-9 and TRBJ2-7; the D call from TCRdb, TRBD1, cannot be confirmed without DNA. In germline, CDR1 is SEHNR, CDR2 FQNEAQ (reference sequence). This CDR3 comprises 16 residues. Here the CDR3 reads CASSSTSGQGFYEQYF.

V is TRBV7-8 and J is TRBJ2-7. CDR1 and CDR2 (germline): SGHVS, FQNEAQ. The CDR3 runs 14 residues. The CDR3: CASSRSGSSYEQYF.

The genes are TRBV20-1 and TRBJ2-1; without DNA, the TCRdb call of TRBD2 cannot be checked. Germline V gene lookup returns CDR1 DFQATT and CDR2 SNEGSKA (reference sequence). The CDR3 sequence is 14 residues long. The CDR3 loop reads CSAGPSGGSNEQFF.